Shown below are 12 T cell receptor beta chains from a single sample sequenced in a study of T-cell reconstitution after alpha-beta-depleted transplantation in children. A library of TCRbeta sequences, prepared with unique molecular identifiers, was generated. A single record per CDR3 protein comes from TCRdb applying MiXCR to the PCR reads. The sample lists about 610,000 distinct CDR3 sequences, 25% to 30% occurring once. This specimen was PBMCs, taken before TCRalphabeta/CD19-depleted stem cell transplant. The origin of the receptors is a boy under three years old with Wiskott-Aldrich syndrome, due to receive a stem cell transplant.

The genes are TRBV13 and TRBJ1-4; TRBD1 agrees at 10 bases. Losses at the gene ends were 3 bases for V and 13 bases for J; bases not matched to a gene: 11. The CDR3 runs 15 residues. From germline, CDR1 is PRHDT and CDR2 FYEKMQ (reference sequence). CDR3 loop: CASSFFGTGELGLFF. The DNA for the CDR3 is TGTGCCAGCAGCTTTTTCGGGACAGGGGAGTTGGGACTGTTTTTT.

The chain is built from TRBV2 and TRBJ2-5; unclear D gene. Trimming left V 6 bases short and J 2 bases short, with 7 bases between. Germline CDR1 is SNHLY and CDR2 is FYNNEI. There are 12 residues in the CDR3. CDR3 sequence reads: CASSMEQETQYF. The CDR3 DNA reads TGTGCCAGCAGCATGGAACAAGAGACCCAGTACTTC.

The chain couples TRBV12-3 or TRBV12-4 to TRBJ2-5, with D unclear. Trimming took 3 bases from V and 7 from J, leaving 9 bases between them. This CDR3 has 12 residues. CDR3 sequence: CASSLVATTQYF. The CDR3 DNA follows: TGTGCCAGCAGTTTGGTCGCCACGACCCAGTACTTC.

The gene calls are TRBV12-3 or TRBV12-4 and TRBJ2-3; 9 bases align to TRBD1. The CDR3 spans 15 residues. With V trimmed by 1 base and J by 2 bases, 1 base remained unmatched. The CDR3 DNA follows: TGTGCCAGCAGTTTAGGGGACAGGGCCACAGATACGCAGTATTTT. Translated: CASSLGDRATDTQYF.

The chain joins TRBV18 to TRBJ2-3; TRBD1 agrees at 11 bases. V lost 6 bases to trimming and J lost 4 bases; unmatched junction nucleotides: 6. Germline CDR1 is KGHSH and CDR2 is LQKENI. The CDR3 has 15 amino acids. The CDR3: CASSRRTGGSDTQYF. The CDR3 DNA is TGTGCCAGCTCGAGACGGACAGGGGGCTCAGATACGCAGTATTTT.

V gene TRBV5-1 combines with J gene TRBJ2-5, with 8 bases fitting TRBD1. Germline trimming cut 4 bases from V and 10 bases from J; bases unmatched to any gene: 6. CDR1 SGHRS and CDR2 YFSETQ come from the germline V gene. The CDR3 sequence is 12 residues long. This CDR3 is CASSLGQEVQYF. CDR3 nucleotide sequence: TGCGCCAGCAGCCTGGGACAGGAGGTCCAGTACTTC.

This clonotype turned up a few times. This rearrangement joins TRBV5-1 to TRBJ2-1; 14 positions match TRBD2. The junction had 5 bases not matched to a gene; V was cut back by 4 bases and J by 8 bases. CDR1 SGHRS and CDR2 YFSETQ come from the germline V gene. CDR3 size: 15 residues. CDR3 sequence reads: CASSPGLAGADEQFF. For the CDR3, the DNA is TGCGCCAGCAGCCCGGGACTAGCGGGAGCGGATGAGCAGTTCTTC.

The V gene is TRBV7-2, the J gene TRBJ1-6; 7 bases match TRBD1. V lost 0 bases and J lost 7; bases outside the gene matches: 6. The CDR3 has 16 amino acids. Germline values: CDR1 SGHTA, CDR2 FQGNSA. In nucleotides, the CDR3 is TGTGCCAGCAGCTTAGCAGCCGGGACAGTCAATTCACCCCTCCACTTT. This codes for CASSLAAGTVNSPLHF.

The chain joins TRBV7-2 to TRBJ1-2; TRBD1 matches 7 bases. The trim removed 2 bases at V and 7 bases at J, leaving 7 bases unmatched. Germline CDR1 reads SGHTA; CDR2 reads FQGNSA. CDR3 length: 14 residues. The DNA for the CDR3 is TGTGCCAGCAGCTTAATGCAGGGGGTGGGTGGCTACACCTTC. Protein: CASSLMQGVGGYTF.

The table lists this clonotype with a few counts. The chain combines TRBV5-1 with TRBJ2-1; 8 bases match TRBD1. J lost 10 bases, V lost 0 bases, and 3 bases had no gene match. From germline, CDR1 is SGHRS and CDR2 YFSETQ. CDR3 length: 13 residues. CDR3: CASSLGTGQEQFF. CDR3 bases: TGCGCCAGCAGCTTGGGGACAGGGCAAGAGCAGTTCTTC.

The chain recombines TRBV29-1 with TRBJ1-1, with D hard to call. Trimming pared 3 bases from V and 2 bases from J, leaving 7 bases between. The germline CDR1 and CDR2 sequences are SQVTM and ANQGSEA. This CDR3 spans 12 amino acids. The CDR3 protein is CSVEADNTEAFF. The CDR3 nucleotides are TGCAGCGTTGAGGCAGATAACACTGAAGCTTTCTTT. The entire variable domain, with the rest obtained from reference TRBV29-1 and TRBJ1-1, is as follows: SAVISQKPSRDICQRGTSLTIQCQVDSQVTMMFWYRQQPGQSLTLIATANQGSEATYESGFVIDKFPISRPNLTFSTLTVSNMSPEDSSIYLCSVEADNTEAFFGQGTRLTVV.

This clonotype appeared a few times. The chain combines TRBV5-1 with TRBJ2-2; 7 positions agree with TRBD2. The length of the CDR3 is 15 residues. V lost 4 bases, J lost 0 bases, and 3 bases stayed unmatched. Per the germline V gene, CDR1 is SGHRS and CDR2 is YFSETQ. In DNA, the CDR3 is TGCGCCAGCAGCACCGGACTAGCGAACACCGGGGAGCTGTTTTTT. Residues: CASSTGLANTGELFF.